The 16 T cell receptor beta chains reported below all come from one sample, sequenced in a study of CD8 T cells in Susac syndrome. When the RNA was reverse transcribed, random hexamers were used with an input of roughly 0.5 to 1 ug. Using its own MiXCR run on the immunoSEQ multiplex PCR reads, TCRdb lists one record per CDR3 protein. This sample has approximately 76,000 distinct CDR3 sequences, with about 95% found just once. Sample: CD8+ T cells from PBMCs. The receptors stem from a human donor with multiple sclerosis.

The chain uses TRBV18 and TRBJ2-1, with D tentatively TRBD1 or TRBD2 (6 bases each). Germline V gene data show CDR1 as KGHSH and CDR2 as LQKENI. This CDR3 has 16 residues. V shed 6 bases and J shed 0 bases, with 15 bases lying between them. The CDR3 DNA reads as TGTGCCAGCTCCTCAGGGGACTCGAGCTCCTACAATGAGCAGTTCTTC. Translating it yields CASSSGDSSSYNEQFF.

The CDR3 DNA is TGTGCCAGCAGTTATTCCAGGGGGATGAACACTGAAGCTTTCTTT. Protein: CASSYSRGMNTEAFF. The chain joins TRBV6-2 or TRBV6-3 to TRBJ1-1; 7 bases line up with TRBD1. The junction had 4 bases not matched to a gene; V was cut back by 3 bases and J by 0 bases. Germline values: CDR1 MNHEY, CDR2 SVGEGT. The CDR3 extends over 15 amino acids.

The V and J genes are TRBV9 and TRBJ1-1; 7 bases agree with TRBD1. This CDR3 is 15 amino acids long. After removal of 4 bases from V and 4 bases from J, the junction contained 10 bases not matched to a gene. CDR1 is SGDLS and CDR2 is YYNGEE in the germline V gene. CDR3 sequence: CASSNRQGFGTEAFF. The CDR3 DNA reads as TGTGCCAGCAGCAATCGACAGGGATTCGGCACTGAAGCTTTCTTT.

The chain is built from TRBV2 and TRBJ2-2, with unresolved D. CDR3 length equals 15 residues. V dropped 6 bases and J dropped 5 bases, with 16 bases sitting between them. Germline assignment: CDR1 SNHLY and CDR2 FYNNEI. This CDR3 is CASSHSGLETGELFF. Here the CDR3 DNA reads TGTGCCAGCAGCCACTCGGGCCTAGAGACCGGGGAGCTGTTTTTT.

The V and J genes are TRBV7-9 and TRBJ1-2; D gene ambiguous. CDR3 length: 14 amino acids. CDR1 and CDR2 from the germline V gene are SEHNR and FQNEAQ (reference sequence). V was trimmed by 2 bases and J by 4 bases, leaving 11 bases between them. CDR3 amino acids: CASSLPRYGYGYTF. The CDR3 nucleotides read TGTGCCAGCAGCTTACCGAGGTACGGCTATGGCTACACCTTC.

The rearrangement joins TRBV13 to TRBJ2-4; TRBD2 is a possible D gene (5 bases). V lost 3 bases to trimming and J lost 0 bases, with 9 bases between them. The germline V gene encodes CDR1 PRHDT and CDR2 FYEKMQ (reference sequence). The CDR3 extends over 15 amino acids. The CDR3, as DNA: TGTGCCAGCAGCTTGGCGGGCCTAGCCAAAAACATTCAGTACTTC. Its protein product is CASSLAGLAKNIQYF.

The chain uses TRBV6-2 or TRBV6-3 and TRBJ2-3; D is perhaps TRBD1 or TRBD2 (5 bases each). Trimming left V 4 bases short and J 6 bases short, with 20 bases between. The germline gives CDR1 MNHEY, CDR2 SVGEGT. The CDR3 spans 16 residues. The CDR3 loop is CASSFAPGHGADTQYF. CDR3 DNA: TGTGCCAGCAGTTTTGCTCCAGGACACGGGGCGGATACGCAGTATTTT.

V and J are TRBV6-5 and TRBJ2-1, with D possibly being TRBD1 (6 bases). Trimming stripped 11 bases from V and 8 bases from J, with 19 bases between. This CDR3 has 13 residues. The V gene's germline CDR1 is MNHEY and CDR2 SVGAGI. In DNA, the CDR3 is TGTGCCGCGACAGGACTCAATGGACATGAGCAGTTCTTC. Encoded protein: CAATGLNGHEQFF.

The rearrangement uses TRBV7-2 and TRBJ1-1; no reliable D call. There are 16 residues in the CDR3. The germline CDR1 and CDR2 sequences are SGHTA and FQGNSA. V was shortened by 1 base and J by 0 bases, with 12 bases between the two germline ends. CDR3 residues: CASSLDDDYLNTEAFF. CDR3 nucleotide sequence: TGTGCCAGCAGCTTAGACGACGATTACCTGAACACTGAAGCTTTCTTT.

The V call is TRBV6-5, the J call TRBJ1-2; 11 bases line up with TRBD1. Germline lookup yields CDR1 MNHEY and CDR2 SVGAGI. The CDR3 runs 14 residues. Germline trimming cut 7 bases from V and 4 bases from J; bases unmatched to any gene: 5. The CDR3 coding sequence is TGTGCCAGCAAAGTCGGACAGGGGGCCTATGGCTACACCTTC. It translates to CASKVGQGAYGYTF.

The V and J genes are TRBV14 and TRBJ2-7, with a possible D match to TRBD1 (7 bases). CDR3 length: 17 amino acids. Per germline, CDR1 SGHDN and CDR2 FVKESK. V shed 1 base and J shed 6 bases, with 22 bases lying between them. The CDR3 bases are TGTGCCAGCAGCCAAGTAGTGGGGGGACAGTGGGGCGGCGAGCAGTACTTC. Its protein is CASSQVVGGQWGGEQYF.

This chain links TRBV12-3 or TRBV12-4 with TRBJ1-2, with D perhaps matching TRBD1 (5 bases). The CDR3 consists of 15 residues. V was pared by 1 base and J by 7 bases, with 16 bases between. This CDR3 is CASSLGDRQRGGYTF. The CDR3 bases are TGTGCCAGCAGTTTAGGAGACAGACAGCGCGGTGGCTACACCTTC.

The genes are TRBV19 and TRBJ2-7; TRBD1 matches 9 bases. CDR1 is LNHDA and CDR2 is SQIVND in the germline V gene (reference sequence). The ends lost 7 bases at V and 5 bases at J; junction bases unmatched: 6. The CDR3 covers 13 residues. Here the CDR3 reads CASTGQGVHEQYF. As DNA, the CDR3 is TGTGCCAGTACGGGACAGGGAGTACACGAGCAGTACTTC.

This clonotype was picked up one time. The chain is built from TRBV12-3 or TRBV12-4 and TRBJ2-1; 9 positions match TRBD2. The CDR3 loop spans 19 amino acids. Trimming cost V 2 bases and J 0 bases; bases outside gene matches: 11. CDR3 nucleotide sequence: TGTGCCAGCAGTTTAAGGTTGGGACTAGCTCCTTCCTCCTACAATGAGCAGTTCTTC. It is translated as CASSLRLGLAPSSYNEQFF.

The chain has TRBV28 and TRBJ1-2; 8 bases map to TRBD1. The CDR3 has 14 amino acids. The germline V gene encodes CDR1 MDHEN and CDR2 SYDVKM. With 6 bases clipped from V and 1 base from J, the junction kept 4 bases outside the gene matches. CDR3 protein: CASRGQGFNYGYTF. CDR3 DNA sequence: TGTGCCAGCAGAGGACAGGGCTTTAACTATGGCTACACCTTC.

This chain links TRBV5-6 with TRBJ1-2; 9 bases align to TRBD1. The CDR3 is 16 residues long. Per the germline V gene, CDR1 is SGHDT and CDR2 is YYEEEE. The V gene end was trimmed by 4 bases and the J gene end by 4 bases; junction bases not matched to a gene: 11. This CDR3 reads CASSPSGQGIPYGYTF. CDR3 in DNA: TGTGCCAGCAGCCCATCCGGACAGGGGATCCCCTATGGCTACACCTTC.